This T cell receptor (beta chain) was captured in a study of cytomegalovirus exposure and HLA in healthy donors. Study results and limitations: A list of about 180 TCR beta chains associated with cytomegalovirus was given. The CMV antigen specificity of three CMV-associated chains was confirmed through in vitro analysis. Published work reported that the classifier diagnosed cytomegalovirus status with high specificity and sensitivity.

TCRdb's table, derived via immunoSEQ multiplex PCR, lists solely in-frame clones and lacks some. The data contain approximately 100,000 clones, roughly 92% of them seen just once; the ten biggest clones take up around 1.1%. This CDR3 contains 13 residues. The V end was cut by 3 bases, the J end by 3 bases, with 8 bases between. CDR1 and CDR2 from the germline V gene are SGHNT and YENEEA. This clone came up once. Antigen unknown. The rearrangement uses TRBV11-3 and TRBJ1-1; tentative D call: TRBD1 (6 bases). The source material was PBMCs. The TCR comes from a woman aged 25-40 years in good health and CMV-seropositive. The CDR3 is CASSFDRHTEAFF. The CDR3 DNA reads TGTGCCAGCAGCTTTGACAGGCACACTGAAGCTTTCTTT.